Sequencing of this T cell receptor (beta chain) was carried out in a study of CD4 T cells in relation to SARS-CoV-2 and coronaviruses. Study summary: TCR beta CDR3s were sequenced after 10-day antigen culture of PBMCs. No peptide or an HIV-1 Nef peptide pool served as negative control.

CDR1 is SGHAT and CDR2 is FQNNGV in the germline V gene. The germline V and J ends were trimmed by 3 bases and 5 bases, with 13 bases remaining between them. The length of the CDR3 is 14 residues. Before the COVID-19 pandemic, during about 2011-2019, CD4+ T cells were taken from unexposed donors. Isolation of CD4+ T cells took place after approximately 11 days in culture. Cultures held roughly 2 million PBMCs per well with 8.5 to 10 IU/ml IL-2. Repertoires were generated with immunoSEQ multiplex PCR, while TCRdb's copy carries only in-frame clones and drops some. The profile shows approximately 20,000 clones, over 60% of them singletons. To note about this clone: Its target is unknown.

The chain has TRBV11-2 and TRBJ1-1; no reliable D call. The clonotype was recovered from a human donor in good health. The sequenced material came from CD4+ T cells from PBMCs, cultured in vitro. CDR3 nucleotides: TGTGCCAGCAGCTTTGGGGATGTTGGGACTGAAGCTTTCTTT. This translates into CASSFGDVGTEAFF.